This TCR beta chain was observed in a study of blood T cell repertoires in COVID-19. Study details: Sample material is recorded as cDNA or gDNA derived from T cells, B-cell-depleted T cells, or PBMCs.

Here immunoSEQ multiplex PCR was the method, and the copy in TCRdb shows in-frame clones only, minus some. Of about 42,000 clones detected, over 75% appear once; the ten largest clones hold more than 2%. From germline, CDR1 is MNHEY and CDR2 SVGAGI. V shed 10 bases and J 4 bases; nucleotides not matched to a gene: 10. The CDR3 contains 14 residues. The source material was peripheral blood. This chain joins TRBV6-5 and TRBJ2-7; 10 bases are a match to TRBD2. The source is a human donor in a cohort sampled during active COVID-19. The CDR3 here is CATQTSGAEYEQYF. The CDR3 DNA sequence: TGTGCCACTCAAACTAGCGGGGCTGAGTACGAGCAGTACTTC.